The 5 T cell receptor beta chains below were found in one sample sequenced in a study of control samples from healthy donors and cancer patients. Only in-frame clones appear in the TCRdb table, and some are missing; sequencing was by immunoSEQ multiplex PCR. The table includes 120,000 or so clones, 80% to 90% detected once. Sequences were obtained from blood. These receptor sequences come from a man in his forties in good health.

The rearrangement joins TRBV9 to TRBJ2-1, with 10 bases lining up with TRBD1. Trimming at V came to 3 bases and at J to 4 bases, leaving 7 bases not matched to a gene. The CDR3 loop spans 16 amino acids. Germline CDR1 reads SGDLS; CDR2 reads YYNGEE. As DNA, the CDR3 is TGTGCCAGCAGCGGGGCGGGACAGGGGCCGTACAATGAGCAGTTCTTC. Protein: CASSGAGQGPYNEQFF.

This clone has just one count. The rearrangement uses TRBV7-2 and TRBJ2-3; 10 bases align to TRBD2. The germline CDR1 and CDR2 sequences are SGHTA and FQGNSA. The J segment lost 2 bases and the V segment lost 3 bases, leaving 8 bases of the junction unmatched. This CDR3 has 17 residues. The CDR3 bases are TGTGCCAGCAGCTTCGGTACTAGCGGGACTGTCACAGATACGCAGTATTTT. The encoded protein is CASSFGTSGTVTDTQYF.

This sequence joins TRBV24-1 and TRBJ1-1; no clear D. The V gene's germline CDR1 is KGHDR and CDR2 SFDVKD. This CDR3 is built from 18 residues. Trimming removed 3 bases at V and 3 bases at J, with 22 bases between. As DNA, the CDR3 is TGTGCCACCAGTGATCCTCCCGCTATTCCAAAGAGAGACACTGAAGCTTTCTTT. Translation gives CATSDPPAIPKRDTEAFF.

The V call is TRBV29-1, the J call TRBJ2-1; 7 nucleotides agree with TRBD1. The CDR3 consists of 16 residues. V shed 5 bases, J shed 2 bases, and the junction held 12 bases outside the gene matches. Looked up from germline, CDR1 is SQVTM and CDR2 is ANQGSEA. This chain's CDR3 is CSVLPQGPHAYNEQFF. CDR3 in DNA: TGCAGCGTTCTCCCACAGGGGCCTCACGCCTACAATGAGCAGTTCTTC.

The chain couples TRBV5-1 to TRBJ1-1; D gene unclear. CDR1 and CDR2 from the germline V gene are SGHRS and YFSETQ. This CDR3 contains 13 residues. V was clipped by 4 bases and J by 0 bases, with 7 bases between them. CDR3 protein: CASSVELNTEAFF. For the CDR3, the DNA is TGCGCCAGCAGCGTGGAGTTGAACACTGAAGCTTTCTTT.